This entry is about one TCR beta chain. The source of the sample is a study of blood T cell repertoires in COVID-19. The overall study: Collection of acute and convalescent COVID-19 samples took place in the United States, Italy and Spain. Nucleic acid was either cDNA or gDNA, and it came from T cells, B-cell-depleted T cells, or PBMCs.

Authors' data handling: Counts of nucleated cells, estimated from reference gene primer amplification, were obtained. Some clones are missing from TCRdb's copy, which holds only in-frame ones; the method was immunoSEQ multiplex PCR. The V and J calls and clone size were taken over from that table, and D and trimming were inferred from the DNA. Of approximately 62,000 clones listed, 76% are singletons. V lost 5 bases and J lost 5, with 12 bases in between. Germline CDR1 is SQVTM and CDR2 is ANQGSEA. This CDR3 region has 13 residues. This clonotype was sampled from a woman aged 45-65 years with active or convalescent COVID-19. The J gene is TRBJ2-2, the V gene TRBV29-1, with D perhaps TRBD2 (5 bases). Sequenced material: peripheral blood. This chain's CDR3 is CSVWLADTGELFF. The CDR3 DNA reads as TGCAGCGTTTGGCTAGCTGATACCGGGGAGCTGTTTTTT.